This T cell receptor beta chain was found in a study of shared clonotypes between healthy human individuals. This CDR3 region has 14 residues. Germline-derived CDR1 and CDR2 are PRHDT and FYEKMQ (reference sequence). V was trimmed by 4 bases and J by 4 bases, leaving 13 bases between them. Method: immunoSEQ multiplex PCR; TCRdb's copy keeps in-frame clones and lacks some. The repertoire holds 180,000 or so clones, with 85% to 95% as singletons. This receptor was obtained from a woman in her 30s in good health. The rearrangement joins TRBV13 to TRBJ2-5; D may be TRBD1 or TRBD2 (5 bases each). The material sequenced was naive CD4+ T cells sorted from blood. Subset given: CD45RA+ positively selected. Here the CDR3 DNA reads TGTGCCAGCAGCTCGCCGGGACCCACAGAGACCCAGTACTTC. This gives the protein CASSSPGPTETQYF.